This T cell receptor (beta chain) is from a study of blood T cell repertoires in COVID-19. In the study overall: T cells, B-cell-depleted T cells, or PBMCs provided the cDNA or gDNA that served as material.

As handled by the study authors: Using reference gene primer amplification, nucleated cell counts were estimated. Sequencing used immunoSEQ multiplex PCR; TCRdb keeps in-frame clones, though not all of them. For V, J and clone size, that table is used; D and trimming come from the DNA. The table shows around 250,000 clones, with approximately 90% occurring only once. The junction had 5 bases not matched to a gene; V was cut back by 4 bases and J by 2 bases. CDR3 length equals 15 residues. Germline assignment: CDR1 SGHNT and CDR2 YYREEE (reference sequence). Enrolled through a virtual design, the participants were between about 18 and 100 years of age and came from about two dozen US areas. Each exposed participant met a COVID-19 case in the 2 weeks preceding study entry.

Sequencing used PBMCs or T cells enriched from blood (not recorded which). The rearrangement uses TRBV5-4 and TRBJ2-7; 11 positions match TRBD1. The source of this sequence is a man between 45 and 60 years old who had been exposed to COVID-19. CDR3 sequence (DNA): TGTGCCAGCAGCCCTCGGGACAGGGGGACCTACGAGCAGTACTTC. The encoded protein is CASSPRDRGTYEQYF.